Here is one T cell receptor beta chain with its context. This entry comes from a study of blood T cell repertoires in COVID-19. Study overall: Sources were T cells, B-cell-depleted T cells, or PBMCs; the material itself was cDNA or gDNA.

Per the original methods: Quantification of nucleated cells was approximated via reference gene primer amplification. Sequenced by immunoSEQ multiplex PCR; TCRdb stores in-frame clones only, minus some. That table gives V, J and clone size, and the DNA gave D and trimming. The data contain about 57,000 clones, roughly four fifths of them singletons. This CDR3 is built from 18 residues. The V gene's germline CDR1 is MNHEY and CDR2 SVGEGT. V shed 0 bases and J shed 0 bases, with 17 bases lying between them. The sequence was collected from a woman aged 80 or over with acute or convalescent COVID-19. The J gene is TRBJ1-1, the V gene TRBV6-2 or TRBV6-3, with a possible D match to TRBD1 (5 bases). Specimen: peripheral blood. CDR3 sequence reads: CASSYSSRQRTMNTEAFF. The CDR3 coding sequence is TGTGCCAGCAGTTACTCCTCCCGACAGCGCACTATGAACACTGAAGCTTTCTTT.